This T cell receptor (beta chain) was recovered during a study of response to subunit inactivated influenza vaccine. TCRdb used MiXCR to reprocess the RT-PCR reads, holding one entry per CDR3 protein. The data show hundreds of thousands of distinct CDR3 sequences, about 11% seen once. The CDR3 has 13 amino acids. V gave up 4 bases and J gave up 1 base, with 8 bases separating them. Germline assignment: CDR1 MNHEY and CDR2 SVGEGT. This clonotype has only a few counts. The target antigen is unknown. Whole-study findings and limits: Only a handful of new T cells, the authors suggested, are recruited with each seasonal influenza vaccination.

The sequence was collected from a man in his fifties who received an inactivated influenza vaccine. This chain uses TRBV6-2 or TRBV6-3 with TRBJ2-7, with D possibly matching TRBD2 (5 bases). The sample consisted of PBMCs from blood, taken on the day of vaccination. CDR3 loop: CASSFDYSYEQYF. In DNA, the CDR3 is TGTGCCAGCAGTTTCGACTATTCCTACGAGCAGTACTTC.